Described below is a single T cell receptor (beta chain) sequence and its context. Germline CDR1 reads LNHNV; CDR2 reads YYDKDF (reference sequence). The CDR3 covers 13 residues. Trimming took off 0 bases at V and 2 bases at J, with 5 bases between the two ends. The PCR employed 60 Vbeta primers together with 13 Jbeta primers. Sequenced by immunoSEQ multiplex PCR; TCRdb stores in-frame clones only, minus some. This table holds 95,000 to 100,000 clones, approximately 77% found once. This sample stems from a study of cytomegalovirus exposure and HLA in healthy donors. Sequencing input: PBMCs. This TCR was recovered from a female donor in good health and CMV-seronegative. The chain carries TRBV15 and TRBJ2-7, with D unresolved. CDR3 residues: CATSRDRTYEQYF. CDR3 bases: TGTGCCACCAGCAGAGACAGAACCTACGAGCAGTACTTC.